This T cell receptor (beta chain) is drawn from a study of CD4 T cells in relation to SARS-CoV-2 and coronaviruses. This CDR3 contains 15 residues. Germline V gives CDR1 SGHRS, CDR2 YFSETQ. Trimming took 1 base from V and 7 from J, leaving 14 bases between them. Before the COVID-19 pandemic, during about 2011-2019, CD4+ T cells were taken from unexposed donors. After about 10 days of culture, CD4+ T cells were isolated. The assay was immunoSEQ multiplex PCR, and TCRdb's table has in-frame clones only and misses some. The table records tens of thousands of clones, under 80% of them present only once. Details on this clone: Antigen unknown.

The chain recombines TRBV5-1 with TRBJ2-2; a weak D match, TRBD1 (5 bases). The clonotype was recovered from a human donor in good health. Sample: CD4+ T cells from PBMCs, cultured in vitro. CDR3 sequence: CASSLSVRDVGELFF. CDR3 bases: TGCGCCAGCAGCTTGTCGGTCAGGGATGTCGGGGAGCTGTTTTTT.